The 21 T cell receptor beta chains below all came from one sample that was sequenced in a study of regulatory T cells in long-lasting Graves disease. Time point meaning: persistent/refractory GD, antithyroid drugs over 5 years with positive TRAb. Extracted RNA from PBMCs served as the source of the TCR library. Arm-PCR of CDR3 regions with iRepertoire HTBI primers generated TCR beta libraries. TCRdb re-called the multiplex PCR reads with MiXCR, one entry per CDR3 protein. This sample has 500,000 to 800,000 distinct CDR3 sequences; approximately 31% occur once, and the top ten carry under 55%. This specimen consisted of peripheral blood mononuclear cells (PBMCs), obtained when the disease was refractory, from a patient treated with antithyroid drugs. These receptor sequences come from a female donor with Graves disease.

The chain's CDR3 is CASSQTPGTAEYLNTEAFF. The CDR3 DNA follows: TGTGCCAGCAGCCAAACTCCCGGGACAGCCGAATACCTGAACACTGAAGCTTTCTTT. The rearrangement joins TRBV3-1 to TRBJ1-1, with 7 bases aligning to TRBD1. This CDR3 spans 19 amino acids. In germline, CDR1 is LGHDT, CDR2 YNNKEL (reference sequence). V was pared by 2 bases and J by 0 bases, with 15 bases of the junction left unmatched.

The chain combines TRBV12-3 or TRBV12-4 with TRBJ2-3; tentative D call: TRBD1 (5 bases). The CDR3 is 16 residues long. The V and J ends lost 3 bases and 6 bases respectively, with 19 bases between them. The CDR3: CASSLALRPNRDTQYF. The CDR3 bases are TGTGCCAGCAGTTTGGCTCTCAGACCAAACAGGGATACGCAGTATTTT.

The chain carries TRBV6-2 or TRBV6-3 and TRBJ1-2; D not resolved. In germline, CDR1 is MNHEY, CDR2 SVGEGT. V was pared by 8 bases and J by 8 bases, with 18 bases between. The CDR3 has 13 residues. This CDR3 reads CASGRIGPSGYTF. In DNA form, the CDR3 reads TGTGCCAGCGGGAGGATCGGTCCAAGCGGCTACACCTTC.

This clonotype was observed a handful of times. The rearrangement uses TRBV29-1 and TRBJ1-1; D not resolved. The CDR3 consists of 14 residues. CDR1 SQVTM and CDR2 ANQGSEA come from the germline V gene. Trimming stripped 0 bases from V and 0 bases from J, with 8 bases between. The CDR3: CSVEDPPVNTEAFF. The DNA of the CDR3 is TGCAGCGTTGAAGACCCCCCTGTGAACACTGAAGCTTTCTTT. The full variable domain, in which reference TRBV29-1 and TRBJ1-1 provide the parts outside the CDR3, is SAVISQKPSRDICQRGTSLTIQCQVDSQVTMMFWYRQQPGQSLTLIATANQGSEATYESGFVIDKFPISRPNLTFSTLTVSNMSPEDSSIYLCSVEDPPVNTEAFFGQGTRLTVV.

This clonotype was detected only once. The chain recombines TRBV9 with TRBJ1-1; possible D gene TRBD1, 6 bases. Deletions cut 4 bases from V and 0 bases from J, with 13 bases between. Germline V gives CDR1 SGDLS, CDR2 YYNGEE. This CDR3 spans 15 amino acids. The CDR3 protein is CASSPRQAMNTEAFF. The CDR3 nucleotides read TGTGCCAGCAGCCCGAGACAGGCCATGAACACTGAAGCTTTCTTT.

In this sample, this clonotype turned up a few times. The rearrangement uses TRBV20-1 and TRBJ2-5; 11 bases map to TRBD2. CDR3 length: 17 amino acids. Trimming took 3 bases from V and 5 from J; bases not matched to a gene: 14. Germline-derived CDR1 and CDR2 are DFQATT and SNEGSKA (reference sequence). CDR3 DNA: TGCAGTGCTAGGGTCCAGGGACTAGCGGAGGGAGGGGAGACCCAGTACTTC. This sequence encodes CSARVQGLAEGGETQYF.

The J gene is TRBJ2-2, the V gene TRBV6-4, with D perhaps matching TRBD1 or TRBD2 (5 bases each). CDR1 is MRHNA and CDR2 is SNTAGT in the germline V gene. This CDR3 region has 17 residues. V lost 4 bases and J 7 bases, leaving 22 bases between the germline ends. CDR3 nucleotide sequence: TGTGCCAGCAGTGCGCCCCGGGACCAATTAATACTCGGGGAGCTGTTTTTT. Translating it yields CASSAPRDQLILGELFF.

This clonotype was observed a handful of times. The chain couples TRBV27 to TRBJ1-1; D not certain. Germline V gives CDR1 MNHEY, CDR2 SMNVEV (reference sequence). Trimming shortened V by 2 bases and J by 3 bases, and 10 bases separated the two germline ends. The CDR3 contains 14 residues. CDR3 in DNA: TGTGCCAGCAGTTTAGCCAGTCGCGACACTGAAGCTTTCTTT. The encoded protein is CASSLASRDTEAFF.

This clonotype was picked up many times. The gene calls are TRBV7-9 and TRBJ1-2; D is uncertain. This CDR3 comprises 12 residues. Deletions cut 9 bases from V and 0 bases from J, with 8 bases between. The germline gives CDR1 SEHNR, CDR2 FQNEAQ (reference sequence). CDR3 amino acids: CASRHANYGYTF. The DNA of the CDR3 is TGTGCCAGTAGACACGCTAACTATGGCTACACCTTC.

For this clonotype: Given a much more abundant clone one base away, this may be a read error. This chain joins TRBV12-3 or TRBV12-4 and TRBJ2-2; perhaps TRBD1 as D (6 bases). This CDR3 comprises 15 residues. V was cut by 5 bases and J by 3 bases, with 13 bases left in between. CDR3 protein: CASSPTGRDTGELFF. In DNA form, the CDR3 reads TGTGCCAGCAGTCCGACAGGACGAGACACCGGGGAGCTGTTTTTT.

The gene calls are TRBV14 and TRBJ2-5; 7 positions agree with TRBD2. V lost 1 base, J lost 4 bases, and 9 bases stayed unmatched. The CDR3 totals 16 residues. Per germline, CDR1 SGHDN and CDR2 FVKESK. CDR3 protein: CASSQVGGRAGETQYF. Written as DNA, the CDR3 is TGTGCCAGCAGCCAAGTCGGAGGGAGGGCCGGAGAGACCCAGTACTTC.

This clonotype was recorded a few times. The chain couples TRBV2 to TRBJ1-4; D remains unclear. Germline CDR1 reads SNHLY; CDR2 reads FYNNEI. V gave up 6 bases and J gave up 7 bases, with 18 bases separating them. CDR3 size: 15 residues. CDR3 nucleotide sequence: TGTGCCAGCAGGGAAACGGGCGGTTCACGTGAAAAACTGTTTTTT. Translating it yields CASRETGGSREKLFF.

This sequence joins TRBV18 and TRBJ2-5; 8 bases align to TRBD2. This CDR3 region has 14 residues. V was pared by 3 bases and J by 4 bases, with 4 bases of the junction left unmatched. Germline V gives CDR1 KGHSH, CDR2 LQKENI. The CDR3 sequence is CASSPAGGGETQYF. The CDR3 coding sequence is TGTGCCAGCTCACCTGCGGGAGGTGGAGAGACCCAGTACTTC.

The J gene is TRBJ2-5, the V gene TRBV20-1; 10 positions agree with TRBD1. The J segment lost 5 bases and the V segment lost 5 bases, leaving 8 bases of the junction unmatched. The CDR3 sequence is 14 residues long. Per the germline V gene, CDR1 is DFQATT and CDR2 is SNEGSKA (reference sequence). The CDR3 coding sequence is TGCAGTGCTCCTAATTGGGACAGGGGTGAGACCCAGTACTTC. This sequence encodes CSAPNWDRGETQYF.

This clonotype has more than one count but fewer than ten. The V call is TRBV6-1, the J call TRBJ2-7; 7 bases match TRBD1. With 8 bases clipped from V and 2 bases from J, the junction kept 9 bases outside the gene matches. Per germline, CDR1 MNHNS and CDR2 SASEGT. The CDR3 is 14 amino acids. The CDR3, as DNA: TGTGCCAGCCGATCCCAGGGGGAACCCTACGAGCAGTACTTC. It yields the protein CASRSQGEPYEQYF.

This clonotype was detected only a few times. The genes are TRBV5-1 and TRBJ1-1, with 8 bases lining up with TRBD1. The CDR3 is made up of 15 amino acids. Trimming cost V 1 base and J 5 bases; bases outside gene matches: 7. The V gene's germline CDR1 is SGHRS and CDR2 YFSETQ. The CDR3: CASSLPGGFGTEAFF. In DNA form, the CDR3 reads TGCGCCAGCAGCTTGCCAGGGGGCTTTGGGACTGAAGCTTTCTTT.

Worth noting for this clonotype: Germline is not matched at one junction end, which may reflect a read error. The chain couples TRBV10-3 to TRBJ1-4; tentatively, D is TRBD1 (6 bases). From germline, CDR1 is ENHRY and CDR2 SYGVKD. This CDR3 has 15 amino acids. The CDR3 loop is CTISATGTTNEKLFF. CDR3 DNA sequence: TGTACCATCAGTGCTACAGGGACAACTAATGAAAAACTGTTTTTT.

The V gene is TRBV12-3 or TRBV12-4, the J gene TRBJ2-1; 10 bases match TRBD2. V lost 5 bases, J lost 8 bases, and 6 bases stayed unmatched. This CDR3 has 14 residues. In nucleotides, the CDR3 is TGTGCCAGCAGTCGTTCTAGCGGGAGAGATGAGCAGTTCTTC. Translated: CASSRSSGRDEQFF.

This clonotype came up many times. The V call is TRBV20-1, the J call TRBJ2-5, with 16 bases aligning to TRBD2. The CDR3 extends over 16 amino acids. Germline V CDR1 and CDR2: DFQATT, SNEGSKA (reference sequence). V gave up 3 bases and J gave up 5 bases; unmatched junction bases: 6. CDR3 protein: CSASGTSGRALETQYF. The CDR3 DNA follows: TGCAGTGCTAGCGGGACTAGCGGGAGGGCCTTGGAGACCCAGTACTTC.

The table lists this clonotype with many counts. The rearrangement uses TRBV27 and TRBJ2-7, with D possibly being TRBD2 (6 bases). Per germline, CDR1 MNHEY and CDR2 SMNVEV (reference sequence). The V gene lost 5 bases and the J gene lost 4 bases, with 15 bases spanning the gap. The CDR3 has 14 amino acids. CDR3 in amino acids: CASSDGSGGYEQYF. The CDR3 nucleotides are TGTGCCAGCAGTGATGGCAGCGGAGGGTACGAGCAGTACTTC.

In this sample, this clonotype turned up a few times. This chain links TRBV6-1 with TRBJ2-7; a weak D match, TRBD1 (5 bases). V gave up 7 bases and J gave up 2 bases, with 9 bases separating them. This CDR3 has 12 residues. Per germline, CDR1 MNHNS and CDR2 SASEGT. CDR3 DNA sequence: TGTGCCAGCACTGACAGCCCCTACGAGCAGTACTTC. Translating gives CASTDSPYEQYF.